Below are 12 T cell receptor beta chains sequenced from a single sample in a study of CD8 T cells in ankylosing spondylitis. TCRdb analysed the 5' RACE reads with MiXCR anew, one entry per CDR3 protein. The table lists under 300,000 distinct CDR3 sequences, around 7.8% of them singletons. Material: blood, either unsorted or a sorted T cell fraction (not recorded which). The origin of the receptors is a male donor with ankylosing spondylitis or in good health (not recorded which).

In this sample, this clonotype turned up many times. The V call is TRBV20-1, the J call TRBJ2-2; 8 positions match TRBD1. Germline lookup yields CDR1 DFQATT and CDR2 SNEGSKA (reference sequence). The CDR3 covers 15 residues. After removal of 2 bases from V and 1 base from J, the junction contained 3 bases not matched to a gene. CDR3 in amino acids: CSARRDRRNTGELFF. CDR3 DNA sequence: TGCAGTGCTAGAAGGGACAGGAGGAACACCGGGGAGCTGTTTTTT.

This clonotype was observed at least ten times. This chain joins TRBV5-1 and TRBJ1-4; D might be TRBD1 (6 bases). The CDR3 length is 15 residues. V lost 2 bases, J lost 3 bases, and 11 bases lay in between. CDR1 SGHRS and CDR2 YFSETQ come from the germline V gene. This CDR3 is CASSLGGASNEKLFF. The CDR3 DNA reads TGCGCCAGCAGCTTAGGGGGGGCGTCTAATGAAAAACTGTTTTTT.

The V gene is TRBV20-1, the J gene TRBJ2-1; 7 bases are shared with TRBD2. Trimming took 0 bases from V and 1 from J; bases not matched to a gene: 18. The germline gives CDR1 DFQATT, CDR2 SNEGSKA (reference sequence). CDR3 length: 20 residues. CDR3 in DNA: TGCAGTGCTAGAGATTTTAAGTCCCCCGAGGGGCGGGAGTCCTACAATGAGCAGTTCTTC. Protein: CSARDFKSPEGRESYNEQFF.

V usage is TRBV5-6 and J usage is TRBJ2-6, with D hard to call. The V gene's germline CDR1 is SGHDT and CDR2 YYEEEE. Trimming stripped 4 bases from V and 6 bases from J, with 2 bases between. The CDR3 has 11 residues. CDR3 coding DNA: TGTGCCAGCAGCCTGGCCAACGTCCTGACTTTC. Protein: CASSLANVLTF.

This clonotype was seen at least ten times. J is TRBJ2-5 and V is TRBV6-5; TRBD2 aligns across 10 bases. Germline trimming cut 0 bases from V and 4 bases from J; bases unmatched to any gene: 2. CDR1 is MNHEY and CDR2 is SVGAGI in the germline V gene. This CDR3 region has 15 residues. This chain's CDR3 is CASSYSRLAGETQYF. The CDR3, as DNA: TGTGCCAGCAGTTACTCGAGACTAGCGGGAGAGACCCAGTACTTC.

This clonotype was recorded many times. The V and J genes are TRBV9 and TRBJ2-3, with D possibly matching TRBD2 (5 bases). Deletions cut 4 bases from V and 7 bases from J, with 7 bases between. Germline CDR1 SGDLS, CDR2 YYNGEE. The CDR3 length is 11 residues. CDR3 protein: CASSREYTQYF. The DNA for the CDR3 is TGTGCCAGCAGCAGGGAGTATACGCAGTATTTT.

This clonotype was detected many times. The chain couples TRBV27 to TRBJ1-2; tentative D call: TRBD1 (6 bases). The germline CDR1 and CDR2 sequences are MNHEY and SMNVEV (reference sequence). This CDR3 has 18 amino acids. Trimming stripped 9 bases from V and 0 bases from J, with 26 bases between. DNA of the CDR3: TGTGCCAGTAAGGAACGGGGGGGGCTCCGATCAGCTAACTATGGCTACACCTTC. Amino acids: CASKERGGLRSANYGYTF.

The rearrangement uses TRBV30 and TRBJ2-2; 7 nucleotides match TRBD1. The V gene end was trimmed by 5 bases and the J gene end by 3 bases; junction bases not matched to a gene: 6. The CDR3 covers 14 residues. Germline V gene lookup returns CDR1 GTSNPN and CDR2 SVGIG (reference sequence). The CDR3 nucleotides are TGTGCCTGGGGGGGACAGTCATACACCGGGGAGCTGTTTTTT. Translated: CAWGGQSYTGELFF. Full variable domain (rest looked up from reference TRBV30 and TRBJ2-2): SQTIHQWPATLVQPVGSPLSLECTVEGTSNPNLYWYRQAAGRGLQLLFYSVGIGQISSEVPQNLSASRPQDRQFILSSKKLLLSDSGFYLCAWGGQSYTGELFFGEGSRLTVL.

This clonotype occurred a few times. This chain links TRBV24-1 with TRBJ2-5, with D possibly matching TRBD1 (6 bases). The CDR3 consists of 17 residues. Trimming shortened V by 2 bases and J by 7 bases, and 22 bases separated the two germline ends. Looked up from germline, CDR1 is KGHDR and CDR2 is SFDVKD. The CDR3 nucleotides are TGTGCCACCAGTGATTCCCGTAAGGGGGACATGGGATGGACCCAGTACTTC. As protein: CATSDSRKGDMGWTQYF.

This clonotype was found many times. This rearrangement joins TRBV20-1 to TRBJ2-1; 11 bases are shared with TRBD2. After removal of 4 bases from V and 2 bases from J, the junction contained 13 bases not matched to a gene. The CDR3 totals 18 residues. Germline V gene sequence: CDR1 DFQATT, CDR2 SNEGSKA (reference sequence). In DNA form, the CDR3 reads TGCAGTGCTACTCCCCGACAGGGACTAGCGGTAACCTACAATGAGCAGTTCTTC. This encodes CSATPRQGLAVTYNEQFF.

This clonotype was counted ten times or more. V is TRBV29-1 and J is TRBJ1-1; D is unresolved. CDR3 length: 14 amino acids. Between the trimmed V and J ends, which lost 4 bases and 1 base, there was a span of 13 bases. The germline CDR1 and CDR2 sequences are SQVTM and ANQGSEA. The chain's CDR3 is CSVVRSLGNTEAFF. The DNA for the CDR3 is TGCAGCGTTGTTAGGTCCCTAGGGAACACTGAAGCTTTCTTT.

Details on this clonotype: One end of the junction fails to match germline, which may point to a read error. CDR3 sequence reads: CVSSQTGHPDQFF. CDR3 DNA sequence: TGTGTCAGCAGTCAGACCGGGCACCCTGATCAGTTCTTC. The chain has TRBV12-3 or TRBV12-4 and TRBJ2-1; D is ambiguous. The CDR3 is 13 amino acids.